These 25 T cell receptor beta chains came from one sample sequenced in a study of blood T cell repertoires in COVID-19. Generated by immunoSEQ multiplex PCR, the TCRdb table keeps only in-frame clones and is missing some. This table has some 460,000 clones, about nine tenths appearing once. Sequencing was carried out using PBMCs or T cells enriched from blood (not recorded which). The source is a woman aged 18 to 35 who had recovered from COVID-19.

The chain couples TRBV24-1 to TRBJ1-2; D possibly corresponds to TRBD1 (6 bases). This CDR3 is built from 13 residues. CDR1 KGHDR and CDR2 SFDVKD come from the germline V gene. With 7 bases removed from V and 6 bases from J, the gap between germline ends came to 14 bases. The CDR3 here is CATSTGQLDGYTF. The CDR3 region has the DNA TGTGCCACCAGCACAGGACAGCTTGATGGCTACACCTTC.

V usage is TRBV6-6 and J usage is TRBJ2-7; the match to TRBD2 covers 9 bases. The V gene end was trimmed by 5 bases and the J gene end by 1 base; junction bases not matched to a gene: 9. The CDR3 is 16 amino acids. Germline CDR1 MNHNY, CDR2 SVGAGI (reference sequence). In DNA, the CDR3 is TGTGCCAGCAGTCCCATTAGCGGGGGCAATTCCTACGAGCAGTACTTC. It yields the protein CASSPISGGNSYEQYF.

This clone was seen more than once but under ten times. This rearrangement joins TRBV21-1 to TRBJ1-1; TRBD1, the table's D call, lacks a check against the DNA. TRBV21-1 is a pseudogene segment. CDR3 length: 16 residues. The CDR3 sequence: CASSKWRPNRGTEAFF. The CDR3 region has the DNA TGTGCCAGCAGCAAGTGGCGCCCCAACAGGGGCACTGAAGCTTTCTTT.

The CDR3 coding sequence is TGTGCCAGCAGTCGCAGGGGGAGCGCGACTGAAGCTTTCTTT. Translation: CASSRRGSATEAFF. This chain uses TRBV14 with TRBJ1-1; 7 bases fit TRBD1. The CDR3 consists of 14 residues. V was clipped by 6 bases and J by 5 bases; unmatched bases: 9. Looked up from germline, CDR1 is SGHDN and CDR2 is FVKESK.

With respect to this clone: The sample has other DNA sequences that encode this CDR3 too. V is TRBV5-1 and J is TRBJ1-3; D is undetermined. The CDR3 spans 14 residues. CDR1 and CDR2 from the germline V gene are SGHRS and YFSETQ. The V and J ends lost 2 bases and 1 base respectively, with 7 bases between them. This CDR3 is CASSLDNSGNTIYF. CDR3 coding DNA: TGCGCCAGCAGCTTAGACAATTCTGGAAACACCATATATTTT.

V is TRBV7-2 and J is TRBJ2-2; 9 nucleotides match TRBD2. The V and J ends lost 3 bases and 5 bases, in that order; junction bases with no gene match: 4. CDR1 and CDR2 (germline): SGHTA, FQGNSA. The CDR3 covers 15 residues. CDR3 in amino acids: CASSFVTSGTGELFF. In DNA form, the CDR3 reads TGTGCCAGCAGCTTCGTTACTAGCGGGACCGGGGAGCTGTTTTTT.

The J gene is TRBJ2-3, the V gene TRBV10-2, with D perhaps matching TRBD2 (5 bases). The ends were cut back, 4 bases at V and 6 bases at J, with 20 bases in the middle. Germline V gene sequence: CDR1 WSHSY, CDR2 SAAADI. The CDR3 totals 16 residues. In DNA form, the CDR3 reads TGCGCCAGCAGTGCGCTGGTCCTAGCCCCGGGGGATACGCAGTATTTT. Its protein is CASSALVLAPGDTQYF.

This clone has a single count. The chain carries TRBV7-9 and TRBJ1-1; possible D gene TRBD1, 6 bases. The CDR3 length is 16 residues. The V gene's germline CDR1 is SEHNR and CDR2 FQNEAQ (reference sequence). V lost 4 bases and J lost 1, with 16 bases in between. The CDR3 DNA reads TGTGCCAGCAGCTCAGGGGCTTTGGTTCAGAACACTGAAGCTTTCTTT. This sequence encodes CASSSGALVQNTEAFF.

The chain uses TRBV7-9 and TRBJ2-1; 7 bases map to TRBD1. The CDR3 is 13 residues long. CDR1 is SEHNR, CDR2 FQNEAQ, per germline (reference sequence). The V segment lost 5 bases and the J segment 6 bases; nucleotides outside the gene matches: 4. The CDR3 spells CASSQRQGNEQFF. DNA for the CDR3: TGTGCCAGCAGCCAAAGACAGGGCAATGAGCAGTTCTTC.

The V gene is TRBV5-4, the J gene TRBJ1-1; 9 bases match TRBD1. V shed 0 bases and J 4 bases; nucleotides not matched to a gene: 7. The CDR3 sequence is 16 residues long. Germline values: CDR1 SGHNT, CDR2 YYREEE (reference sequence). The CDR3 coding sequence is TGTGCCAGCAGCTTGGCCCTGGGACAGGGAGGCACTGAAGCTTTCTTT. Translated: CASSLALGQGGTEAFF.

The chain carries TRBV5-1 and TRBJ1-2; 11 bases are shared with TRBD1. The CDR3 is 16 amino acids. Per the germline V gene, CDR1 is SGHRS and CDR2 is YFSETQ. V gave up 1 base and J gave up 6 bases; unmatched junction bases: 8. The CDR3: CASSLSGQGVGDGYTF. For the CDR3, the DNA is TGCGCCAGCAGCTTGTCGGGACAGGGGGTAGGGGATGGCTACACCTTC.

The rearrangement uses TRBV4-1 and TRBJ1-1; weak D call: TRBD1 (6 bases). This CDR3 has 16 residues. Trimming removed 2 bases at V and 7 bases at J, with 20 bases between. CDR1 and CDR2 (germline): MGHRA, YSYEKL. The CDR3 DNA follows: TGCGCCAGCAGCCAACCACTCAGGGGTAACCGTTATGAAGCTTTCTTT. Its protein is CASSQPLRGNRYEAFF.

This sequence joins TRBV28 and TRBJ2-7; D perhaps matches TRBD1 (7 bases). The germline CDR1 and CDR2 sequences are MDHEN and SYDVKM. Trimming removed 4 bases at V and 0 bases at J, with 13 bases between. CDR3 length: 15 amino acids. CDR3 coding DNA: TGTGCCAGCAGTTGGGCCAGGGGGGTCTCCTACGAGCAGTACTTC. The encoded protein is CASSWARGVSYEQYF.

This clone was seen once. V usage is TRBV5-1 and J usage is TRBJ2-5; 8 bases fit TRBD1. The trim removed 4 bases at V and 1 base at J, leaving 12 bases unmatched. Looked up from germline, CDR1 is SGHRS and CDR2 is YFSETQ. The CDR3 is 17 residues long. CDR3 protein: CASSRRTGREFQETQYF. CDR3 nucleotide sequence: TGCGCCAGCAGCCGTAGGACAGGGCGGGAATTCCAAGAGACCCAGTACTTC.

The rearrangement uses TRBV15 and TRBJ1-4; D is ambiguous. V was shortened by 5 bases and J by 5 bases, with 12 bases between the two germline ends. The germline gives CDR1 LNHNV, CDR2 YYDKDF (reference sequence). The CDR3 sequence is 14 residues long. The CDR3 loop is CATSEGDSNEKLFF. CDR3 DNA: TGTGCCACCAGCGAGGGTGATTCGAATGAAAAACTGTTTTTT.

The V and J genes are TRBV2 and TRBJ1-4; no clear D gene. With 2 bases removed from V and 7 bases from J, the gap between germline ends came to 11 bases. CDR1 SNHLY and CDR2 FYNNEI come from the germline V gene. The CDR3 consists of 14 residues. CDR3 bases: TGTGCCAGCAGTGAACAGGCAGAGACTGAAAAACTGTTTTTT. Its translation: CASSEQAETEKLFF.

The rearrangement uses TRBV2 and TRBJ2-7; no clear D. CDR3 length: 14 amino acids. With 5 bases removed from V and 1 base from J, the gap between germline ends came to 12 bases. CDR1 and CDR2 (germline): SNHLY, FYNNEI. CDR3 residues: CASSLDTLSYEQYF. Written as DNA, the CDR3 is TGTGCCAGCAGTTTAGACACGTTATCCTACGAGCAGTACTTC.

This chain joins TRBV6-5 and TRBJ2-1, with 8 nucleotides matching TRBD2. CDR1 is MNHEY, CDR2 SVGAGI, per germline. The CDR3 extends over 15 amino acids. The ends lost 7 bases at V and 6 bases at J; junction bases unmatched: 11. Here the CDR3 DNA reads TGTGCCAGCACCGCGGCGGGGGGCCACCTCAATGAGCAGTTCTTC. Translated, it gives CASTAAGGHLNEQFF.

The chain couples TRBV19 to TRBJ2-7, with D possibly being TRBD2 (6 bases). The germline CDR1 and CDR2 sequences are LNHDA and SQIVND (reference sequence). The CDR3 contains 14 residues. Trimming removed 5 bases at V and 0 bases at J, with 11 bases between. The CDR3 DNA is TGTGCCAGTAGTCCGGTCGGGGGCTCCTACGAGCAGTACTTC. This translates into CASSPVGGSYEQYF.

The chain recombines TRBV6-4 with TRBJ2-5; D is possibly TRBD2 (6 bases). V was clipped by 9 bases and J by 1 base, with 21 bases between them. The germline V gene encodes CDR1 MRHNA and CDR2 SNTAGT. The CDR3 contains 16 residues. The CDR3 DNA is TGTGCCAGTCCCGAGAGGGAGGTAGTCCCCCAAGAGACCCAGTACTTC. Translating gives CASPEREVVPQETQYF.

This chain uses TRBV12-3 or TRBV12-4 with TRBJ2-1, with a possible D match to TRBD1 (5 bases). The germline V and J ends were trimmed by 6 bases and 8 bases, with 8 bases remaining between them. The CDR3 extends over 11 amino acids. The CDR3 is CASSLGDEQFF. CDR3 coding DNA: TGTGCCAGCAGCCTAGGGGATGAGCAGTTCTTC.

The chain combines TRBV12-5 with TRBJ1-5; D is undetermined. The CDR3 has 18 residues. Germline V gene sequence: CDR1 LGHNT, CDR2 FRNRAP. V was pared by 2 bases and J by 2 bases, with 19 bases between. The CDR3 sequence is CASGLLPDGRVGNQPQHF. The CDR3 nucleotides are TGTGCTAGTGGTTTGTTACCAGACGGGAGGGTTGGCAATCAGCCCCAGCATTTT.

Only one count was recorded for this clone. The CDR3 spells CASSQEGQGAYF. The DNA of the CDR3 is TGTGCCAGCAGCCAAGAAGGACAGGGTGCGTACTTC. V usage is TRBV3-1 (or the pseudogene TRBV3-2) and J usage is TRBJ2-7; TRBD1 matches at 8 bases. This CDR3 is built from 12 residues. CDR1 and CDR2 (germline): LGHDT, YNNKEL (reference sequence). J gave up 12 bases and V 0 bases, and 4 bases lay outside the gene matches.

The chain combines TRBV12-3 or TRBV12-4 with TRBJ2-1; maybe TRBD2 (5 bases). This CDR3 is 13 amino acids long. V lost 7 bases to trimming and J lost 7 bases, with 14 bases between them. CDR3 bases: TGTGCCAGCACCGAAGCGGTGGGGAATGAGCAGTTCTTC. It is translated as CASTEAVGNEQFF.

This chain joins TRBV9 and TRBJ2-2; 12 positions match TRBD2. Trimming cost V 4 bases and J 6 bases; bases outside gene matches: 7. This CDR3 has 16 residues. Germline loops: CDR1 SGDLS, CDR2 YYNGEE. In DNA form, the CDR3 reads TGTGCCAGCAGCCCCCGGACTAGCGGGGCGGCCGGGGAGCTGTTTTTT. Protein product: CASSPRTSGAAGELFF.